This entry features one T cell receptor beta chain sequence. TCRdb re-called the RT-PCR reads through MiXCR, storing one row per CDR3 protein. Among some 200,000 distinct CDR3 sequences listed, approximately 41% were seen once. This entry comes from a study of patients and donors after allogeneic stem cell transplantation. Trimming removed 7 bases at V and 0 bases at J, with 13 bases between. Germline assignment: CDR1 SNHLY and CDR2 FYNNEI. The CDR3 loop spans 15 amino acids. The clonotype originates from a human donor who was either an allogeneic HSCT recipient or a stem cell or donor lymphocyte infusion donor (not recorded which). It is not recorded whose cells these are; they may come from a transplant donor. The V call is TRBV2, the J call TRBJ2-1; possibly TRBD2 for D (6 bases). Sequencing used blood, either unsorted or a sorted T cell fraction (not recorded which). CDR3 amino acids: CASKLRESSYNEQFF. The CDR3 DNA sequence: TGTGCCAGCAAGCTACGGGAGAGCTCCTACAATGAGCAGTTCTTC.